The clone carrying this T cell receptor beta chain has only a few counts. The CDR3 length is 13 residues. The germline V gene has CDR1 SGHRS and CDR2 YFSETQ. The V end lost 2 bases, the J end lost 7 bases, and 12 bases lay between the germline ends. This sample was included in a study of T cells after yellow fever vaccination. TCRdb ran MiXCR on the 5' RACE reads and lists one entry per CDR3 protein. This sample has about 630,000 distinct CDR3 sequences, with roughly 12% found just once. This clonotype originated in a man aged 30-40 years who received the YFV17D yellow fever vaccine. This chain connects TRBV5-1 to TRBJ1-2; tentatively, D is TRBD1 (6 bases). The sample consisted of PBMCs, taken on the day of the yellow fever booster vaccination. The CDR3 DNA sequence: TGCGCCAGCAGCTTCGGGCAGGGGATTGGCTACACCTTC. Translated, it gives CASSFGQGIGYTF.